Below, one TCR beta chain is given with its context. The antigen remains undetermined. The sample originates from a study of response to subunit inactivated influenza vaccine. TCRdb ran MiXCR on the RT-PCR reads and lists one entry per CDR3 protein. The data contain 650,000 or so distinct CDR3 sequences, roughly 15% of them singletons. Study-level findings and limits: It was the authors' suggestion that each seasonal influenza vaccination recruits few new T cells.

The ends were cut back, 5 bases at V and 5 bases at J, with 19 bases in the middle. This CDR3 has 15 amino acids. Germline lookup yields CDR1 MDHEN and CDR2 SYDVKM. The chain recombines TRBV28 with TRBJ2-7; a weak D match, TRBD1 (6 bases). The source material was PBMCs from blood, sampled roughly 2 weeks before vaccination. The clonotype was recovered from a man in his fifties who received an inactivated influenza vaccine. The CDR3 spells CASSQGRGDFHEQYF. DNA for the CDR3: TGTGCCAGCAGTCAGGGCAGGGGAGATTTCCACGAGCAGTACTTC.